In its sample, the clone carrying this T cell receptor beta chain was seen many times. Its cognate antigen is unknown. This CDR3 is built from 11 residues. Per germline, CDR1 SGHTA and CDR2 FQGNSA. The V end lost 2 bases, the J end lost 3 bases, and 2 bases lay between the germline ends. Every sequencing run generated over 180 million TCR-beta sequences from 15-18 subjects. MiXCR, run by TCRdb on the 5' RACE reads, gives a single entry per CDR3 protein. The sample has about 58,000 distinct CDR3 sequences; 3% to 4% are singletons. The sample is drawn from a study of neurological immune-mediated disorders. Overall study context: Of the approximately 35 patients who had multiple sclerosis, roughly 31 had the relapsing-remitting form and 3 had the secondary progressive form. Study observations and caveats: When the repertoires were grouped phylogenetically, those of 18 of the 34 multiple sclerosis patients came together in a single cluster of related CDR3 sequences, which points to a possible repertoire-level signature.

The chain couples TRBV7-2 to TRBJ2-7; D gene uncertain. What was sequenced was PBMCs. This TCR was recovered from a woman in her sixties with multiple sclerosis. This CDR3 is CASSLNYEQYF. The CDR3 bases are TGTGCCAGCAGCTTAAACTACGAGCAGTACTTC.